This TCR beta chain is from a study of OX40 agonist ivuxolimab in advanced cancers. Study findings and constraints: Clonal expansion was seen in CD4+ and CD8+ blood T cells by week 6 at 0.1 to 3.0 mg/kg.

Notes on this clone: Its target is unknown.

It was autoimmune disease history or systemic immunosuppression that excluded patients. Method: immunoSEQ multiplex PCR; TCRdb's copy keeps in-frame clones and lacks some. The table shows about 64,000 clones, with about 85% occurring only once. The CDR3 loop spans 15 amino acids. The germline gives CDR1 LNHDA, CDR2 SQIVND (reference sequence). V was trimmed by 7 bases and J by 0 bases, leaving 15 bases between them. The chain carries TRBV19 and TRBJ1-1, with D maybe TRBD1 (6 bases). Sequences were derived from CD4+ or CD8+ T cells sorted from blood, sampled in a trial of the OX40 agonist ivuxolimab. This TCR was sampled from an adult with an advanced solid tumor such as melanoma, head and neck, liver or kidney cancer. The CDR3 coding sequence is TGTGCCAGTACCTATAGCACAGGGATGAACACTGAAGCTTTCTTT. Its translation: CASTYSTGMNTEAFF. Using reference TRBV19 and TRBJ1-1 for the parts outside the CDR3, the full variable domain is DGGITQSPKYLFRKEGQNVTLSCEQNLNHDAMYWYRQDPGQGLRLIYYSQIVNDFQKGDIAEGYSVSREKKESFPLTVTSAQKNPTAFYLCASTYSTGMNTEAFFGQGTRLTVV.